One T cell receptor beta chain is described in this entry. The sample belongs to a study of cytomegalovirus exposure and HLA in healthy donors. About the study: Roughly 180 million T cells yielded more than 95 million unique TCR beta sequences, as an earlier analysis found.

Trimming took 2 bases from V and 1 from J, leaving 8 bases between them. The CDR3 spans 14 residues. The germline V gene has CDR1 MDHEN and CDR2 SYDVKM. The PCR employed 60 Vbeta primers together with 13 Jbeta primers. Repertoires were generated with immunoSEQ multiplex PCR, while TCRdb's copy carries only in-frame clones and drops some. The sample carries approximately 59,000 clones, approximately 82% recorded once. J is TRBJ2-5 and V is TRBV28, with a tentative D call TRBD2 (6 bases). The sequence derives from a girl aged 5-17 years in good health and CMV-seropositive. Material: PBMCs. The CDR3 DNA sequence: TGTGCCAGCAGTTTAACGGGGGTCCAAGAGACCCAGTACTTC. This sequence encodes CASSLTGVQETQYF.